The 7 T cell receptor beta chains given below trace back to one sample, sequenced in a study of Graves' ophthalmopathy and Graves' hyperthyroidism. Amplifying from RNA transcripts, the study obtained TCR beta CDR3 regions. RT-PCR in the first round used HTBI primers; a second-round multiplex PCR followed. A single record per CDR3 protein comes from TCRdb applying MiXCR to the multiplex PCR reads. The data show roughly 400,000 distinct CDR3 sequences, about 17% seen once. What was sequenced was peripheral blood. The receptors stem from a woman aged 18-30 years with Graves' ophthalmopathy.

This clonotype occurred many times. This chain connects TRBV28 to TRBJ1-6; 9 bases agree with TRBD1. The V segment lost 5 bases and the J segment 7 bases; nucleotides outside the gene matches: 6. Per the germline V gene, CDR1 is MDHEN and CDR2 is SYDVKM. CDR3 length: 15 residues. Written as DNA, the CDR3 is TGTGCCAGCAGTCTCCCGACAGGGGGGAATTCACCCCTCCACTTT. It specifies CASSLPTGGNSPLHF.

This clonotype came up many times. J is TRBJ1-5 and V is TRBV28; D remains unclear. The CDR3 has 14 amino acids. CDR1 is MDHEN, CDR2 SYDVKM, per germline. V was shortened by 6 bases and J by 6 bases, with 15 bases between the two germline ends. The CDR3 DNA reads TGTGCCAGCAGGCTCCCATTGGGCCCTCAGCCCCAGCATTTT. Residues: CASRLPLGPQPQHF.

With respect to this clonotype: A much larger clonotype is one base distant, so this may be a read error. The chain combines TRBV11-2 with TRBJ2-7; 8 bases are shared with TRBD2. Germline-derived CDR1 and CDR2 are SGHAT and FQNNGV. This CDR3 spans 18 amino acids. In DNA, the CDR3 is TGTGCCAGCAGCTTAGATACCAGCGGGGGCGCAATCCCCTACGAGAAGTACTTC. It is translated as CASSLDTSGGAIPYEKYF.

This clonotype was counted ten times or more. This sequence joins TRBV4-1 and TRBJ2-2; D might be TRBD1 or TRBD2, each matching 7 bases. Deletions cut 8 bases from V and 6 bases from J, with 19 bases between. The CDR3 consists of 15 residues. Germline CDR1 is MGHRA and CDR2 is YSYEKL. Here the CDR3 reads CASRQGGSIPGELFF. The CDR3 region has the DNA TGCGCCAGCCGACAGGGCGGGAGCATCCCCGGGGAGCTGTTTTTT.

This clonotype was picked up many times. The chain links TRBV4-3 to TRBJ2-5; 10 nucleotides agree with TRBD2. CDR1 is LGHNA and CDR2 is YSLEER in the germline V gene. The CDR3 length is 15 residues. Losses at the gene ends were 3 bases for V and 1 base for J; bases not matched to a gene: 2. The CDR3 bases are TGCGCCAGCAGCCAGTCTAGCGGGGGCCAAGAGACCCAGTACTTC. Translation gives CASSQSSGGQETQYF.

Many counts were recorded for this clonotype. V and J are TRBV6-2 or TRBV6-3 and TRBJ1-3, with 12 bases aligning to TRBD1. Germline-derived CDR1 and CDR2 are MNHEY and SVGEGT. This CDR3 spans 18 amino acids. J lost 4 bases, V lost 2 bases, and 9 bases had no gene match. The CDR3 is CASSYGPGTGGGGNTIYF. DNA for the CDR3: TGTGCCAGCAGTTACGGACCCGGGACAGGGGGCGGCGGAAACACCATATATTTT.

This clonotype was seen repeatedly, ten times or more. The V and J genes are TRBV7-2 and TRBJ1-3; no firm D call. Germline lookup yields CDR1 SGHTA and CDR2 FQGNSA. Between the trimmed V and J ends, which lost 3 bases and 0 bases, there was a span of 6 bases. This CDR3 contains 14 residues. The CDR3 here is CASSFSDSGNTIYF. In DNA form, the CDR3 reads TGTGCCAGCAGCTTTAGTGACTCTGGAAACACCATATATTTT.